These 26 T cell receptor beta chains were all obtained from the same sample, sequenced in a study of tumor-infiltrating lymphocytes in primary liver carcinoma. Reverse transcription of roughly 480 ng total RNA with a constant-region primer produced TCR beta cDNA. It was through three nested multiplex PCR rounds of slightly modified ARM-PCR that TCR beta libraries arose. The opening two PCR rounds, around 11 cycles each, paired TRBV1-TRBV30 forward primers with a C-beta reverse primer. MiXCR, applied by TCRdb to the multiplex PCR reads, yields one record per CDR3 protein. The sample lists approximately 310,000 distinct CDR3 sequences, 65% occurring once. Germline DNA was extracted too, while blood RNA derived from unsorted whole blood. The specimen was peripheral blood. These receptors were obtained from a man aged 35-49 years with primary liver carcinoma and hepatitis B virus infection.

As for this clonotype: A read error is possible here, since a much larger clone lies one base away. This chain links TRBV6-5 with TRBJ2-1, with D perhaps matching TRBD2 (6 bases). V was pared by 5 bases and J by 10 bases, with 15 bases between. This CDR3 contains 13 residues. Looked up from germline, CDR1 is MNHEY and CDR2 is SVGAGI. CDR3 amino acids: CASSLNRGIEQFF. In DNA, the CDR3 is TGTGCCAGCAGTCTTAACCGCGGGATCGAGCAGTTCTTC.

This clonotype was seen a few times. CDR3 sequence reads: CASSHDGNYGYTF. For the CDR3, the DNA is TGCGCCAGCAGCCATGACGGTAACTATGGCTACACCTTC. The chain combines TRBV4-1 with TRBJ1-2; no definite D call. CDR1 MGHRA and CDR2 YSYEKL come from the germline V gene. Trimming removed 3 bases from V and 1 base from J, with 6 bases in between. The CDR3 totals 13 residues.

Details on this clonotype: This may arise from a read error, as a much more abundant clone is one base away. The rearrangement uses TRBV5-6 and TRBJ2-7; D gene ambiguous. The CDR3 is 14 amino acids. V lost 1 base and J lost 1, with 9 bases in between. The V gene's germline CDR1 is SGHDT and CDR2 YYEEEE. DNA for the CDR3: TGTGCCAGCAGCTTGTCATCTAGGTCCTACGAGCAGTACTTC. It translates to CASSLSSRSYEQYF.

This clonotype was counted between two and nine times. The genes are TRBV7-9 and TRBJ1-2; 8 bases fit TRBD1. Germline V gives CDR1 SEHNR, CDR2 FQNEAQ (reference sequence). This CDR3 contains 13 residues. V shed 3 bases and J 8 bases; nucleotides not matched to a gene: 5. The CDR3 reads CASSLGQAGGYTF. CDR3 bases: TGTGCCAGCAGCTTGGGACAGGCCGGAGGCTACACCTTC. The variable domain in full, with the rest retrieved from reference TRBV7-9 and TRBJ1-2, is DTGVSQNPRHKITKRGQNVTFRCDPISEHNRLYWYRQTLGQGPEFLTYFQNEAQLEKSRLLSDRFSAERPKGSFSTLEIQRTEQGDSAMYLCASSLGQAGGYTFGSGTRLTVV.

CDR3 region: CNVMGETQYF. The CDR3 bases are TGCAACGTCATGGGGGAGACCCAGTACTTC. This chain joins TRBV29-1 and TRBJ2-5; no reliable D call. The germline V gene has CDR1 SQVTM and CDR2 ANQGSEA. The CDR3 contains 10 residues.

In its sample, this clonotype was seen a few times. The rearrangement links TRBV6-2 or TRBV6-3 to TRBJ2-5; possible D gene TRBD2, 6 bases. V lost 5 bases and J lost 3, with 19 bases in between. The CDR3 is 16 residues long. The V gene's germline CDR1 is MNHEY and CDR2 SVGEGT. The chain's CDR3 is CASSPLPGRGKETQYF. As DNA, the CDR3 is TGTGCCAGCAGTCCTCTACCGGGCCGGGGGAAAGAGACCCAGTACTTC.

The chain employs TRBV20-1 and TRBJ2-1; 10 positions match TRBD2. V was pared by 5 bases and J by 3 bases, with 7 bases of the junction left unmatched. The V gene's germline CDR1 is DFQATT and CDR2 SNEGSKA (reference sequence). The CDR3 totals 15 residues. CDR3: CSAFPSGSFYNEQFF. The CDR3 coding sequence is TGCAGTGCTTTCCCTAGCGGGAGCTTCTACAATGAGCAGTTCTTC.

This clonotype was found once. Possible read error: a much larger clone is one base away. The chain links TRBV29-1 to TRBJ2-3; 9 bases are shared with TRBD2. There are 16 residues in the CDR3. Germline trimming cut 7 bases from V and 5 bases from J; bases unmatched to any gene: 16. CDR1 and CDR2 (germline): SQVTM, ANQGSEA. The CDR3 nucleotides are TGCAGCGCCTCGAGACAAGCGGGAGGCGGGGGAGATACGCAGTATTTT. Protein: CSASRQAGGGGDTQYF.

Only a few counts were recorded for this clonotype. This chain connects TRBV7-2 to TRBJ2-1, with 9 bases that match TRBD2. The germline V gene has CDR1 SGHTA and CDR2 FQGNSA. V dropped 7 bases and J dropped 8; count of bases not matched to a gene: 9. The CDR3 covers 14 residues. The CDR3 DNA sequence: TGTGCCAGCAAGTTGGTACTAGCGGGCTATGAGCAGTTCTTC. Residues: CASKLVLAGYEQFF.

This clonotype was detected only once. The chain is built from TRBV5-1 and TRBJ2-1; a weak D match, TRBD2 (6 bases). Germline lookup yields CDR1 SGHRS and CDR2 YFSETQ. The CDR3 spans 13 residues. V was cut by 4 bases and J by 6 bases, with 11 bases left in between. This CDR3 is CASSQTGANEQFF. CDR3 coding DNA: TGCGCCAGCAGCCAGACGGGAGCCAATGAGCAGTTCTTC. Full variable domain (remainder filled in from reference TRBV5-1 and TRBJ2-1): KAGVTQTPRYLIKTRGQQVTLSCSPISGHRSVSWYQQTPGQGLQFLFEYFSETQRNKGNFPGRFSGRQFSNSRSEMNVSTLELGDSALYLCASSQTGANEQFFGPGTRLTVL.

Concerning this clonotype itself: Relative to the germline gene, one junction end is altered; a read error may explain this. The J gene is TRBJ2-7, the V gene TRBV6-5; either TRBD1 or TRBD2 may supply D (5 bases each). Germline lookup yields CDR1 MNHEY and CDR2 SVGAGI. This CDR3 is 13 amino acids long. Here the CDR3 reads CASSRDALDERYF. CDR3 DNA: TGTGCCAGCAGCAGGGACGCTCTGGACGAGCGGTACTTC.

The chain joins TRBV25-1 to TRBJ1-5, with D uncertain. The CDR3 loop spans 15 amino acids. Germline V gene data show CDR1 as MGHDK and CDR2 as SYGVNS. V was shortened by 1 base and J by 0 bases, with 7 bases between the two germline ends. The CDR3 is CASSESRDSNQPQHF. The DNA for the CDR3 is TGTGCCAGCAGTGAATCGCGGGATAGCAATCAGCCCCAGCATTTT.

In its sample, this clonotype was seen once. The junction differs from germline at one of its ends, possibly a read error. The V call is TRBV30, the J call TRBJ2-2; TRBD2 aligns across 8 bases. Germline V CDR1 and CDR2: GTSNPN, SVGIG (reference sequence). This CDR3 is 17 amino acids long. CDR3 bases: TGTACCTGGAGCCCGCCGCGGGGCGGGAGGATCACCGGGGAGCTGTTTTTT. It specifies CTWSPPRGGRITGELFF. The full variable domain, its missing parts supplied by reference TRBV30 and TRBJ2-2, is SQTIHQWPATLVQPVGSPLSLECTVEGTSNPNLYWYRQAAGRGLQLLFYSVGIGQISSEVPQNLSASRPQDRQFILSSKKLLLSDSGFYLCTWSPPRGGRITGELFFGEGSRLTVL.

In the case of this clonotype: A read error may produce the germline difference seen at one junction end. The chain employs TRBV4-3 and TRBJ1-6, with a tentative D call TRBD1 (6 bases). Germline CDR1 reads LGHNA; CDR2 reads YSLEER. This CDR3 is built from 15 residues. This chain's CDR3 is CVSSTGTTRGSPLHF. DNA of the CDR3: TGTGTCAGCAGCACAGGCACTACCAGGGGTTCACCCCTCCACTTC.

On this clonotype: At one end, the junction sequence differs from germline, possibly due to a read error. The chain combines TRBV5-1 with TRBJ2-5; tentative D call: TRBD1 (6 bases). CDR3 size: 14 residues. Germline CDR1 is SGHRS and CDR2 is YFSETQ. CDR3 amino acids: CARSLGASGETQYF. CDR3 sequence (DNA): TGCGCCAGGAGCTTGGGGGCGTCGGGGGAGACCCAGTACTTC.

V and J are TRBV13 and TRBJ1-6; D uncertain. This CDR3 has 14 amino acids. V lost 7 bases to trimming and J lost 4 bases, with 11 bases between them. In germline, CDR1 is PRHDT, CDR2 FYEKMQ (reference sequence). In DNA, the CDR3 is TGTGCCAGCAAACGGGCAGGTTATAATTCACCCCTCCACTTT. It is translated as CASKRAGYNSPLHF.

The CDR3 is CAWSRGSAKEAFF. In DNA, the CDR3 is TGTGCCTGGAGTCGGGGGTCAGCTAAGGAAGCTTTCTTT. The chain couples TRBV30 to TRBJ1-1; D may be TRBD1 (5 bases). Germline V gene sequence: CDR1 GTSNPN, CDR2 SVGIG (reference sequence). This CDR3 is built from 13 residues. V gave up 2 bases and J gave up 8 bases, with 15 bases separating them. The whole variable domain, remainder taken from reference TRBV30 and TRBJ1-1, is SQTIHQWPATLVQPVGSPLSLECTVEGTSNPNLYWYRQAAGRGLQLLFYSVGIGQISSEVPQNLSASRPQDRQFILSSKKLLLSDSGFYLCAWSRGSAKEAFFGQGTRLTVV.

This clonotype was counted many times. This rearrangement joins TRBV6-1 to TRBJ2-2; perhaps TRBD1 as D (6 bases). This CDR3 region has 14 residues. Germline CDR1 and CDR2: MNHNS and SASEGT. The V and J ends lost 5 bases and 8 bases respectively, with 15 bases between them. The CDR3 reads CASSPQGQGGELFF. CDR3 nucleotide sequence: TGTGCCAGCAGTCCCCAGGGGCAAGGTGGGGAGCTGTTTTTT.

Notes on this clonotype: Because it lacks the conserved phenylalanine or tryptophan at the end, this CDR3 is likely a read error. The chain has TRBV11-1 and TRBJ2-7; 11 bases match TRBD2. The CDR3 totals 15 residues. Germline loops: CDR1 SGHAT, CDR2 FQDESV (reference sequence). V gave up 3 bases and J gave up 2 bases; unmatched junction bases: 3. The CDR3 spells CASSLGLAETYEQYL. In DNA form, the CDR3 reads TGTGCCAGCAGCTTGGGACTAGCGGAAACCTACGAGCAGTACCTC.

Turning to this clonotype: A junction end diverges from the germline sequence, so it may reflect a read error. The CDR3 DNA is TGCGCCAGCAGCCCGGACTACCCGAGCACCGGGGGGCTGTTTTTT. Encoded protein: CASSPDYPSTGGLFF. The chain is built from TRBV4-3 and TRBJ2-2; tentatively, D is TRBD2 (6 bases). This CDR3 comprises 15 residues. Germline V gene lookup returns CDR1 LGHNA and CDR2 YSLEER.

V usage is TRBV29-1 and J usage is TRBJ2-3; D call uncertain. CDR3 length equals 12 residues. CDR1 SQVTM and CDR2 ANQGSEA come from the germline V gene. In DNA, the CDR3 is TGCACCTGTGTCAGAGACACAGATACGCAGTATTTT. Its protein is CTCVRDTDTQYF.

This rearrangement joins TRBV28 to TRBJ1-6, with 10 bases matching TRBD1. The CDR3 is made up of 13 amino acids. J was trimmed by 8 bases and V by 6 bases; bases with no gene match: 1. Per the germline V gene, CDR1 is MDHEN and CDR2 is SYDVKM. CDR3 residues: CASRTGGDSPLHF. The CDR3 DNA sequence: TGTGCCAGCAGGACAGGGGGCGATTCACCCCTCCACTTT.

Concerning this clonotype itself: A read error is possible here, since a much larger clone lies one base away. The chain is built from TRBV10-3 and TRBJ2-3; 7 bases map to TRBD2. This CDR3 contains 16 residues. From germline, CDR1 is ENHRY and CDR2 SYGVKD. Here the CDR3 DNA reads TGTGTCATCAGTGAGTCGCCTAGCGGATACACAGATACGCAGTATTTT. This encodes CVISESPSGYTDTQYF.

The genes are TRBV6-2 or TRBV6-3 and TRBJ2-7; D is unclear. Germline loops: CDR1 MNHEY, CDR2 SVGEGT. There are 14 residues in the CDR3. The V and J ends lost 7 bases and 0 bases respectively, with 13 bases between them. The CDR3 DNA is TGTGCCAGCACCCCCGTCGAAAGCTCCTACGAGCAGTACTTC. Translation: CASTPVESSYEQYF.

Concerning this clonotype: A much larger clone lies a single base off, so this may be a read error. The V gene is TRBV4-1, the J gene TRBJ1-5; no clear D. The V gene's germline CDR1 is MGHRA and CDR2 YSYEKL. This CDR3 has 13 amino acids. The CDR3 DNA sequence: TGCGCCAGCAGCCAACTTCCCGGTCAGTCCCAGCATTTT. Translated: CASSQLPGQSQHF.

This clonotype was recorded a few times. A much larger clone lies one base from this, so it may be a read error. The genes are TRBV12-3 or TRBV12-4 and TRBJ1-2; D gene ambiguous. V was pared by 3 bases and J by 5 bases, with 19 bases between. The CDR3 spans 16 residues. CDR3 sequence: CASSFMSGGVKYGYTF. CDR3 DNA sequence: TGTGCCAGCAGTTTTATGTCGGGTGGCGTGAAATATGGCTACACCTTC.